A selection of T cell receptor beta chains follows, all from one sample in a study of cytomegalovirus exposure and HLA in healthy donors. TCRdb's table, derived via immunoSEQ multiplex PCR, lists solely in-frame clones and lacks some. This repertoire shows some 200,000 clones, about 81% found once; its top ten account for 0.7% to 0.95%. Sequenced sample: PBMCs. The source is a woman aged 18-30 years in good health and CMV-seronegative. CDR3s include the opening cysteine and the closing phenylalanine or tryptophan. A D gene is named only where the DNA matches it firmly. Some rows have no size entry. The others give once, few or many, or a class for an expanded clone.

cdr3_aa | d_call | clone_size | v_call
CASSAGVSYEQYF | TRBD2 | - | TRBV5-1
CASTPGGGQAYGYTF | - | few | TRBV7-9
CASSPSGGQNNEQFF | TRBD2 | - | TRBV19
CASSQDLSLPQHF | - | few | TRBV4-1
CASSPGLAGGSYEQYF | TRBD2 | - | TRBV5-1
CASSSTSGAPSEQYF | - | - | TRBV7-2
CASSSGNLYNEQFF | - | - | TRBV27
CASSPTADYEQYF | - | - | TRBV18
CASSDTGFTYNEQFF | - | - | TRBV10-1
CASSKTSGGREETQYF | TRBD2 | - | TRBV7-8
CASSLYYEQYF | - | - | TRBV7-2
CASREGDEQYF | - | - | TRBV19
CASSPGQGNYEQYF | TRBD1 | - | TRBV7-7
CASSRDRGSREQYF | TRBD1 | - | TRBV6-5
CASRPGPGWEALHF | - | once | TRBV6-5
CSVLIGLATGELFF | - | - | TRBV29-1
CASSEPGGASGGTQYF | TRBD2 | once | TRBV6-1
CASSPTRNNEQFF | - | - | TRBV11-2
CASSTPDRGGNTIYF | - | - | TRBV9
CASREQGASYEQYF | TRBD1 | - | TRBV27
CSVAGVDRANYGYTF | - | - | TRBV29-1
CASSPGLTYEQYF | - | - | TRBV7-8
CASSLSLAGVGDTQYF | TRBD2 | - | TRBV11-1
CAVGRGGRTDTQYF | TRBD2 | - | TRBV6-1
CASSFGVEGTQYF | - | - | TRBV7-2
CASSVPIGQPQHF | - | - | TRBV19
CASSEAPTINEQFF | - | - | TRBV6-1
CAHTTDTRGNTIYF | - | - | TRBV30
CASSPTGVGQPQHF | TRBD1 | once | TRBV18
CASSPLDRVYEQYF | TRBD1 | - | TRBV18
CASVLFHTGELFF | - | - | TRBV6-1
CATSRDLDYEQYF | - | - | TRBV15
CSAWVGLTREGTDTQYF | - | - | TRBV29-1
CASRTTSGYYNEQFF | TRBD2 | - | TRBV6-1
CASSQGTANTIYF | TRBD1 | - | TRBV18
CASDGQGLSYEQYF | TRBD1 | - | TRBV2
CASSLGSLGAFF | - | many | TRBV5-6
CATSSRLAGGSYNEQFF | TRBD2 | - | TRBV15
CASSSRTGEGQYF | TRBD1 | once | TRBV6-6
CSSSSGQENTGELFF | TRBD1 | - | TRBV7-9
CSVLQGSYEQYF | - | - | TRBV29-1
CASRGTLSSGNTIYF | - | few | TRBV6-6
CATSRPRDRDNYGYTF | TRBD1 | - | TRBV15
CSVEGLAGGYRSYNEQFF | TRBD2 | once | TRBV29-1
CASSRGSSYNSPLHF | - | - | TRBV5-1
CASSRGDRGTGELFF | TRBD1 | - | TRBV9
CASSPSRTSYNEQFF | TRBD2 | - | TRBV18